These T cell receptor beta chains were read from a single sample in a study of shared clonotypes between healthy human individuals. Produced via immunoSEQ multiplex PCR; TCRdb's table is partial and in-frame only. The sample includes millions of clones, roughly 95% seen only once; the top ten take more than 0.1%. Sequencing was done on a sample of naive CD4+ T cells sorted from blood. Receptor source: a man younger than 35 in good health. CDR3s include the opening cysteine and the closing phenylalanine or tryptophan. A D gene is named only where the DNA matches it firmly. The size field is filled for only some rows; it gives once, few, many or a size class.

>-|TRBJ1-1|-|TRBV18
CASSPLAISPGWNTEAFF
TGTGCCAGCTCACCACTTGCCATCTCGCCAGGGTGGAACACTGAAGCTTTCTTT
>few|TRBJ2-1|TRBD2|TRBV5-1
CASSLTLAGGDEQFF
TGCGCCAGCAGCTTGACACTAGCGGGAGGAGATGAGCAGTTCTTC
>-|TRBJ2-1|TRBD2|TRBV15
CATSGGTSGLYNEQFF
TGTGCCACCAGCGGAGGGACTAGCGGGCTTTACAATGAGCAGTTCTTC
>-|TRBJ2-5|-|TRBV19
CASSIQGQETQYF
TGTGCCAGTAGTATACAGGGGCAAGAGACCCAGTACTTC
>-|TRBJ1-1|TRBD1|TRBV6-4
CASRPREGADTEAFF
TGTGCCAGCAGACCCCGGGAGGGGGCTGACACTGAAGCTTTCTTT
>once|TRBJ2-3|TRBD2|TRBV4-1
CASSQESGGGADTQYF
TGCGCCAGCAGCCAGGAGAGCGGGGGCGGGGCAGATACGCAGTATTTT
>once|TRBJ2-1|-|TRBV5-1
CASSFSVNYNEQFF
TGCGCCAGCAGCTTCTCGGTCAATTACAATGAGCAGTTCTTC
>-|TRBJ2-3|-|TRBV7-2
CASSLGNGLSTDTQYF
TGTGCCAGCAGCTTAGGGAACGGGCTTAGCACAGATACGCAGTATTTT
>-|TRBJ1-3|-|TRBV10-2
CASSESWGNTIYF
TGCGCCAGCAGTGAGTCCTGGGGAAACACCATATATTTT
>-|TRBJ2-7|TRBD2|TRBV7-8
CASSPSGGVTYEQYF
TGTGCCAGCAGCCCTAGCGGGGGGGTCACCTACGAGCAGTACTTC
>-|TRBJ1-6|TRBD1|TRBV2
CASRESGGRLNSPLHF
TGTGCCAGCAGGGAGTCAGGGGGCCGCCTTAATTCACCCCTCCACTTT
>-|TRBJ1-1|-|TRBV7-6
CASSLGAGVNTEAFF
TGTGCCAGCAGCTTGGGGGCTGGTGTGAACACTGAAGCTTTCTTT
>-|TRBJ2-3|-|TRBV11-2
CASSLQGTDTQYF
TGTGCCAGCAGCTTGCAGGGCACAGATACGCAGTATTTT